The entry below gives a single T cell receptor beta chain sequence along with its context. Synthetic analogs of TCR templates were spiked into every PCR. Clones were read by immunoSEQ multiplex PCR, and TCRdb kept only the in-frame ones, dropping some. The repertoire holds tens of thousands of clones, with 86% as singletons. The CDR3 is 15 amino acids. With 2 bases removed from V and 4 bases from J, the gap between germline ends came to 9 bases. Germline V gene lookup returns CDR1 MDHEN and CDR2 SYDVKM. The data were taken from a study of PD-L1 blockade in urothelial cancer. Study details: After treatment start, blood was analyzed at 3 weeks (second dose) and at 6 weeks.

The number of samples from each patient was between 1 and 8, taken pretreatment and on-treatment. The sequencing here drew on PBMCs, taken around atezolizumab (anti-PD-L1) treatment. The source is a man in his forties or fifties with urothelial cancer. V gene TRBV28 combines with J gene TRBJ2-6; TRBD1 might be the D (5 bases). CDR3 nucleotide sequence: TGTGCCAGCAGTTTAACCCGACAGGGGGCCAACGTCCTGACTTTC. Its translation: CASSLTRQGANVLTF.